This T cell receptor beta chain was obtained from a study of cytomegalovirus exposure and HLA in healthy donors. Of note for this clone: As yet, its antigen is unknown.

The V gene's germline CDR1 is SGHNT and CDR2 YENEEA. This CDR3 has 15 amino acids. Findings and caveats of the study: It was reported in a later analysis that an Asian-associated ancestry cluster showed fewer N-insertions than the 666-donor mean.

A multiplex PCR was run with 60 Vbeta primers and 13 Jbeta primers. Profiled with immunoSEQ multiplex PCR; TCRdb holds only in-frame clones, not every one. Here the sample spans 180,000 or so clones, about four fifths being singletons. Sequenced sample: PBMCs. The TCR comes from a female donor in good health and CMV-seronegative. The rearrangement links TRBV11-3 to TRBJ2-5; TRBD2 matches at 12 bases. The better agreement between TRBJ2-7 and the DNA end casts doubt on the J call. The CDR3 sequence: CASGRTSGVSYEQYF. Written as DNA, the CDR3 is TGTGCCAGCGGCCGGACTAGCGGGGTGTCCTACGAGCAGTACTTC.